Sequencing of this TCR beta chain was carried out in a study of cytomegalovirus exposure and HLA in healthy donors. Method: immunoSEQ multiplex PCR; TCRdb's copy keeps in-frame clones and lacks some. The sample yields more than 150,000 clones, roughly 91% seen once. V was pared by 3 bases and J by 1 base, with 12 bases between. The CDR3 covers 15 residues. In germline, CDR1 is MDHEN, CDR2 SYDVKM. The sequence derives from a man between 18 and 35 years old in good health and CMV-seronegative. The material sequenced was PBMCs. This chain links TRBV28 with TRBJ1-1; D is ambiguous. Written as DNA, the CDR3 is TGTGCCAGCAGTTTTCCCCAGGCTGGGAACACTGAAGCTTTCTTT. It specifies CASSFPQAGNTEAFF.